Listed here are 20 T cell receptor beta chains from one sample, sequenced in a study of lymphopenia after photon versus proton radiotherapy. The repertoire was sequenced with immunoSEQ multiplex PCR; TCRdb's copy has only in-frame clones and lacks some. The sample lists 35,000 to 45,000 clones, approximately 82% occurring once. This sample comprised peripheral blood, obtained from a patient treated with proton-based radiotherapy. These receptors all stem from a woman in her seventies with pancreatic cancer.

Only one count was recorded for this clone. The chain links TRBV29-1 to TRBJ2-2; 11 nucleotides agree with TRBD2. V was clipped by 7 bases and J by 1 base; unmatched bases: 11. CDR3 length equals 17 residues. CDR1 is SQVTM and CDR2 is ANQGSEA in the germline V gene. For the CDR3, the DNA is TGCAGCGCCTCCCTCGGGACTAGCGGAAAGAACACCGGGGAGCTGTTTTTT. It encodes CSASLGTSGKNTGELFF.

This clone was counted between two and nine times. The chain carries TRBV4-2 and TRBJ1-5; D call uncertain. CDR3 length: 14 residues. The V end was cut by 0 bases, the J end by 6 bases, with 9 bases between. Germline V gives CDR1 LGHNA, CDR2 YNFKEQ. The CDR3: CASSQDRGVQPQHF. CDR3 in DNA: TGTGCCAGCAGCCAAGATCGTGGGGTTCAGCCCCAGCATTTT.

The chain joins TRBV9 to TRBJ2-1; 11 bases agree with TRBD2. This CDR3 contains 20 residues. The germline V gene has CDR1 SGDLS and CDR2 YYNGEE. V was pared by 0 bases and J by 0 bases, with 11 bases of the junction left unmatched. CDR3 residues: CASSVEGASGRPSSYNEQFF. CDR3 bases: TGTGCCAGCAGCGTAGAGGGGGCTAGCGGGAGGCCCAGCTCCTACAATGAGCAGTTCTTC.

This chain links TRBV6-5 with TRBJ1-1; D is uncertain. Trimming took 5 bases from V and 2 from J, leaving 3 bases between them. In germline, CDR1 is MNHEY, CDR2 SVGAGI. This CDR3 is 11 amino acids long. CDR3: CASSTNTEAFF. CDR3 DNA sequence: TGTGCCAGCAGTACTAACACTGAAGCTTTCTTT.

This chain connects TRBV4-1 to TRBJ1-5; unclear D gene. Germline values: CDR1 MGHRA, CDR2 YSYEKL. This CDR3 spans 15 amino acids. V was shortened by 1 base and J by 4 bases, with 11 bases between the two germline ends. This chain's CDR3 is CASSQVETENQPQHF. The DNA of the CDR3 is TGCGCCAGCAGCCAAGTCGAGACCGAGAATCAGCCCCAGCATTTT.

This rearrangement joins TRBV6-5 to TRBJ2-1, with a possible D match to TRBD2 (5 bases). The CDR3 has 15 amino acids. The germline gives CDR1 MNHEY, CDR2 SVGAGI. V lost 7 bases to trimming and J lost 0 bases, with 13 bases between them. CDR3 loop: CASKADSSSYNEQFF. Written as DNA, the CDR3 is TGTGCCAGCAAAGCGGATTCGAGCTCCTACAATGAGCAGTTCTTC.

The chain employs TRBV19 and TRBJ1-2; possible D gene TRBD1, 6 bases. Germline V gene lookup returns CDR1 LNHDA and CDR2 SQIVND (reference sequence). With 9 bases removed from V and 4 bases from J, the gap between germline ends came to 9 bases. The CDR3 consists of 11 residues. In DNA form, the CDR3 reads TGTGCCAGCCGACAGGCCTATGGCTACACCTTC. This codes for CASRQAYGYTF.

J is TRBJ2-3 and V is TRBV27; 7 nucleotides agree with TRBD2. Germline CDR1 and CDR2: MNHEY and SMNVEV (reference sequence). The length of the CDR3 is 17 residues. The ends lost 5 bases at V and 2 bases at J; junction bases unmatched: 13. The CDR3 reads CASSTSLAEIPTDTQYF. CDR3 sequence (DNA): TGTGCCAGCAGTACCTCTCTAGCGGAGATACCCACAGATACGCAGTATTTT.

This rearrangement joins TRBV5-1 to TRBJ2-5, with D possibly being TRBD2 (6 bases). The length of the CDR3 is 14 residues. With 1 base removed from V and 2 bases from J, the gap between germline ends came to 9 bases. Per the germline V gene, CDR1 is SGHRS and CDR2 is YFSETQ. Written as DNA, the CDR3 is TGCGCCAGCAGCTTGCGGGAGCCACAAGAGACCCAGTACTTC. Translated, it gives CASSLREPQETQYF.

The chain employs TRBV5-1 and TRBJ2-5; 11 nucleotides line up with TRBD2. There are 16 residues in the CDR3. Germline CDR1 reads SGHRS; CDR2 reads YFSETQ. Trimming removed 2 bases from V and 5 bases from J; junction bases left unmatched: 8. CDR3 DNA sequence: TGCGCCAGCAGCTTATTAGCGGGAGGGCCGGCGGAGACCCAGTACTTC. This encodes CASSLLAGGPAETQYF.

The chain recombines TRBV30 with TRBJ2-7; D unclear. Germline CDR1 reads GTSNPN; CDR2 reads SVGIG (reference sequence). The CDR3 has 17 residues. The V and J ends lost 2 bases and 2 bases respectively, with 22 bases between them. This chain's CDR3 is CAWSTANNPKDAYEQYF. Here the CDR3 DNA reads TGTGCCTGGAGTACGGCTAACAACCCCAAAGACGCCTACGAGCAGTACTTC. Looking up the rest from reference TRBV30 and TRBJ2-7 gives the full variable domain: SQTIHQWPATLVQPVGSPLSLECTVEGTSNPNLYWYRQAAGRGLQLLFYSVGIGQISSEVPQNLSASRPQDRQFILSSKKLLLSDSGFYLCAWSTANNPKDAYEQYFGPGTRLTVT.

V is TRBV18 and J is TRBJ2-2; D unclear. CDR1 and CDR2 (germline): KGHSH, LQKENI. This CDR3 has 14 residues. V dropped 2 bases and J dropped 6 bases, with 10 bases sitting between them. The CDR3 loop is CASSPNGNPGELFF. For the CDR3, the DNA is TGTGCCAGCTCACCAAACGGAAATCCCGGGGAGCTGTTTTTT. The variable domain in full, completed from reference TRBV18 and TRBJ2-2, reads NAGVMQNPRHLVRRRGQEARLRCSPMKGHSHVYWYRQLPEEGLKFMVYLQKENIIDESGMPKERFSAEFPKEGPSILRIQQVVRGDSAAYFCASSPNGNPGELFFGEGSRLTVL.

The rearrangement uses TRBV28 and TRBJ2-3; 10 nucleotides line up with TRBD2. With 5 bases clipped from V and 5 bases from J, the junction kept 13 bases outside the gene matches. The V gene's germline CDR1 is MDHEN and CDR2 SYDVKM. The CDR3 runs 17 residues. The CDR3 DNA reads TGTGCCAGCAGTCCTAGAGGAGCGGGAGGGCCTGGAGATACGCAGTATTTT. Its protein product is CASSPRGAGGPGDTQYF. The whole variable domain, remainder taken from reference TRBV28 and TRBJ2-3, is DVKVTQSSRYLVKRTGEKVFLECVQDMDHENMFWYRQDPGLGLRLIYFSYDVKMKEKGDIPEGYSVSREKKERFSLILESASTNQTSMYLCASSPRGAGGPGDTQYFGPGTRLTVL.

The chain carries TRBV15 and TRBJ2-2; 7 bases are a match to TRBD1. V lost 0 bases and J lost 3; bases outside the gene matches: 4. CDR1 and CDR2 (germline): LNHNV, YYDKDF (reference sequence). The CDR3 length is 16 residues. This CDR3 reads CATSRDPGGHTGELFF. As DNA, the CDR3 is TGTGCCACCAGCAGAGATCCAGGGGGTCACACCGGGGAGCTGTTTTTT.

The genes are TRBV6-1 and TRBJ1-2, with 7 bases fitting TRBD1. The CDR3 has 15 amino acids. Germline V CDR1 and CDR2: MNHNS, SASEGT. Trimming at V came to 6 bases and at J to 4 bases, leaving 11 bases not matched to a gene. The DNA of the CDR3 is TGTGCCAGCAGATTCGGACAGGTCACGACCTATGGCTACACCTTC. As protein: CASRFGQVTTYGYTF.

The rearrangement links TRBV6-6 to TRBJ2-7; D is ambiguous. With 6 bases removed from V and 7 bases from J, the gap between germline ends came to 7 bases. CDR3 length equals 10 residues. In germline, CDR1 is MNHNY, CDR2 SVGAGI (reference sequence). This CDR3 reads CASRDEEQYF. Here the CDR3 DNA reads TGTGCCAGCAGAGACGAGGAGCAGTACTTC.

This chain uses TRBV6-5 with TRBJ1-6; 7 bases are shared with TRBD1. CDR1 is MNHEY and CDR2 is SVGAGI in the germline V gene. With V trimmed by 6 bases and J by 7 bases, 6 bases remained unmatched. The CDR3 is 14 amino acids. The CDR3 DNA is TGTGCCAGCAGCCCGGGACAGCTCAATTCACCCCTCCACTTT. Translation gives CASSPGQLNSPLHF.

V gene TRBV5-1 combines with J gene TRBJ2-1, with D tentatively TRBD2 (6 bases). Trimming pared 4 bases from V and 6 bases from J, leaving 26 bases between. The CDR3 length is 18 residues. The germline V gene has CDR1 SGHRS and CDR2 YFSETQ. The CDR3 region is CASSPGLGGTRLLNEQFF. The CDR3 DNA is TGCGCCAGCAGCCCGGGACTTGGCGGGACTCGACTACTCAATGAGCAGTTCTTC. Filled out from reference TRBV5-1 and TRBJ2-1, the complete variable domain reads KAGVTQTPRYLIKTRGQQVTLSCSPISGHRSVSWYQQTPGQGLQFLFEYFSETQRNKGNFPGRFSGRQFSNSRSEMNVSTLELGDSALYLCASSPGLGGTRLLNEQFFGPGTRLTVL.

V gene TRBV19 combines with J gene TRBJ2-2; 9 bases fit TRBD2. This CDR3 comprises 16 residues. Germline CDR1 LNHDA, CDR2 SQIVND (reference sequence). Trimming took 3 bases from V and 6 from J; bases not matched to a gene: 8. For the CDR3, the DNA is TGTGCCAGTAGTATGGCTAGCGGGAAATTGTCCGGGGAGCTGTTTTTT. Its protein is CASSMASGKLSGELFF.

The chain carries TRBV27 and TRBJ1-2, with TRBD1 identical over 11 bases. The CDR3 loop spans 16 amino acids. J gave up 4 bases and V 8 bases, and 12 bases lay outside the gene matches. Germline V lookup: CDR1 MNHEY, CDR2 SMNVEV (reference sequence). The CDR3 reads CASSSNRDRGTYGYTF. In DNA form, the CDR3 reads TGTGCCAGCTCAAGTAACCGGGACAGGGGGACCTATGGCTACACCTTC.